This record concerns one TCR beta chain sequence. The antigen is not known. This entry belongs to a study of T cell responses to AZD1222 COVID-19 vaccine. General study results and limits: Among AZD1222 vaccinees, only five or six were seropositive at baseline. Reportedly, nearly half of unique spike TCRs recognized epitopes outside B.1.351/B.1.1.7 mutations. The span of vaccine-associated CD4 TCRs extended across spike, with dominance at 160-218 and 743-854.

Libraries were prepared by immunoSEQ multiplex PCR; TCRdb keeps only in-frame clonotypes and omits some of them. The sample lists approximately 130,000 clones; roughly 92% were seen once. The CDR3 covers 15 residues. Germline V lookup: CDR1 SEHNR, CDR2 FQNEAQ (reference sequence). Trimming removed 1 base at V and 13 bases at J, with 19 bases between. The source material was peripheral blood, sampled on day 0 of AZD1222 vaccination. The clonotype comes from an adult in good health. The chain links TRBV7-9 to TRBJ1-4; a possible D gene is TRBD1 (5 bases). This CDR3 is CASSLGFDGGKRLFF. Written as DNA, the CDR3 is TGTGCCAGCAGCTTAGGGTTCGATGGGGGAAAAAGACTGTTTTTT.